These T cell receptor beta chains were read from a single sample in a study of breast tumors, draining lymph nodes, adjacent tissues. TCRdb reprocessed the multiplex PCR reads via MiXCR and lists one record per CDR3 protein. This sample has around 250,000 distinct CDR3 sequences, with 30% to 35% found just once. Sequencing was done on a sample of axillary lymph node tissue. Receptor source: a female donor with breast cancer. Some clones in this sample may be carry-over from other donors' samples. Each CDR3 is given with its conserved first and last residue. A D gene is named only where the DNA matches it firmly. The size of a clone is reported for some rows only, either as once, few or many, or as a class for expanded clones.

v_gene,d_gene,j_gene,abundance,CDR3aa,CDR3nt
TRBV15,-,TRBJ2-5,few,CATSREVGRIQETQYF,TGTGCCACCAGCAGAGAGGTCGGACGGATTCAAGAGACCCAGTACTTC
TRBV6-5,-,TRBJ1-2,few,CASSHAGRDYGYTF,TGTGCCAGCAGTCACGCGGGCAGGGACTATGGCTACACCTTC
TRBV18,-,TRBJ1-4,many,CASSPGATNEKLFF,TGTGCCAGCTCACCGGGGGCAACTAATGAAAAACTGTTTTTT
TRBV20-1,-,TRBJ2-2,once,CSAIRRELFF,TGCAGTGCTATACGGCGGGAGCTGTTTTTT
TRBV6-5,-,TRBJ1-4,many,CASSSTAINEKLFF,TGTGCCAGCAGCTCGACCGCCATTAATGAAAAACTGTTTTTT
TRBV12-3/TRBV12-4,-,TRBJ1-1,-,CASGGGNGGTEAFF,TGTGCCAGCGGAGGGGGAAACGGGGGCACTGAAGCCTTCTTT
TRBV5-1,-,TRBJ2-2,-,CASSLEGVAGELFF,TGCGCCAGCAGCTTGGAAGGGGTGGCCGGCGAGCTGTTTTTT
TRBV12-3/TRBV12-4,-,TRBJ2-1,many,CASSASTVDEQFF,TGTGCCAGCAGCGCCTCTACAGTCGATGAGCAGTTCTTC
TRBV20-1,-,TRBJ2-5,many,CSSRREETQYF,TGCAGTTCTCGGAGGGAAGAGACCCAGTACTTC
TRBV6-5,-,TRBJ1-5,many,CATSVVSNQPQHF,TGTGCCACATCGGTAGTTAGCAATCAGCCCCAGCATTTT
TRBV7-9,-,TRBJ1-2,once,CASSLDGRGYGYTF,TGTGCCAGCAGCTTAGACGGGCGCGGCTATGGCTACACCTTC
TRBV2,TRBD2,TRBJ2-7,many,CASLGLAGGITYEQYF,TGTGCCAGCTTGGGACTAGCGGGAGGCATCACCTACGAGCAGTACTTC
TRBV6-6,-,TRBJ1-3,few,CASSHSISAPGNTIYF,TGTGCCAGCAGTCACTCGATTTCGGCACCCGGAAACACCATATATTTT
TRBV12-3/TRBV12-4,-,TRBJ1-4,-,CASSFEYTNEKLFF,TGTGCCAGCAGTTTCGAATACACTAATGAAAAACTGTTTTTT
TRBV7-9,-,TRBJ2-5,-,CASSLAQNQPQYF,TGTGCCAGCAGCTTAGCGCAGAATCAGCCCCAGTACTTC
TRBV7-2,TRBD2,TRBJ2-3,many,CASSFLTGTIQDTQYF,TGTGCCAGCAGCTTCTTAACTGGGACTATTCAAGATACGCAGTATTTT